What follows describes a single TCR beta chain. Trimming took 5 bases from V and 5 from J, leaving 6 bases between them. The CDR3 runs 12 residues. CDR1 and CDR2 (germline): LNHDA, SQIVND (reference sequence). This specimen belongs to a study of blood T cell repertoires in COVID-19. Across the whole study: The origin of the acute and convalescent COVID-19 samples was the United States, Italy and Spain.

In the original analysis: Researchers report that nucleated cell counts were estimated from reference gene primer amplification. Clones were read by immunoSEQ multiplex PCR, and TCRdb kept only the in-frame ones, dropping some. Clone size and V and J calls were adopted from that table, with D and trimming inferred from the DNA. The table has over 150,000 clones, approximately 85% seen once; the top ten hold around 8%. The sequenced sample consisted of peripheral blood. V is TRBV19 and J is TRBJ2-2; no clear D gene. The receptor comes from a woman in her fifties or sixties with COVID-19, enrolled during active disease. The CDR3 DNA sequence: TGTGCCAGTAGTTTCAATACCGGGGAGCTGTTTTTT. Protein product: CASSFNTGELFF.